The T cell receptor (beta chain) under discussion was sequenced for a study of long-term antiretroviral therapy in people with HIV. Study-wide points: In samples taken after ART, diversity increased but remained below transplant donor control levels. Repertoires from HIV showed CDR3 length ranges narrower than those of controls.

This CDR3 region has 20 residues. The V and J ends lost 4 bases and 5 bases respectively, with 33 bases between them. The V gene's germline CDR1 is SGHNT and CDR2 YYREEE (reference sequence). This clone showed up just once. Antigen specificity is unknown. They ran version v3.0 of the immunoSEQ assay at survey level. Per sample, sequencing targeted roughly 35,000-50,000 T-cell genomes. Clones were sequenced by immunoSEQ multiplex PCR, and TCRdb holds only the in-frame ones, with some missing. The repertoire holds over 35,000 clones, with about 80% as singletons. This chain joins TRBV5-4 and TRBJ2-5; the D call may be TRBD1 or TRBD2 (7 bases each). The source is a man younger than 45 with HIV. Specimen: unsorted PBMCs, collected 3.4 years after starting antiretroviral therapy. CDR3 in amino acids: CASSPGQFLATGRVDETQYF. Written as DNA, the CDR3 is TGTGCCAGCAGCCCGGGCCAATTTTTGGCGACAGGGAGGGTTGATGAGACCCAGTACTTC.